This T cell receptor beta chain was profiled in a study of blood T cell repertoires in COVID-19. This CDR3 spans 13 amino acids. Germline loops: CDR1 KGHSH, CDR2 LQKENI. Trimming stripped 4 bases from V and 2 bases from J, with 9 bases between. Original processing methods: Reference gene primer amplification in the assay estimated nucleated cell counts. Produced via immunoSEQ multiplex PCR; TCRdb's table is partial and in-frame only. The V and J calls and clone size are taken from that table; D and trimming were inferred from the DNA. The sample holds 200,000 to 250,000 clones, 65% to 90% seen once. Specimen: peripheral blood. The receptor was derived from a woman aged 70-85 years with COVID-19, enrolled during active disease. This chain connects TRBV18 to TRBJ2-7, with D tentatively TRBD1 (5 bases). CDR3 bases: TGTGCCAGCTCACGGACACCCCCCTACGAGCAGTACTTC. This gives the protein CASSRTPPYEQYF.